Listed below are T cell receptor beta chains from one sample, sequenced in a study of T cell responses to AZD1222 COVID-19 vaccine. Sequencing used immunoSEQ multiplex PCR; TCRdb keeps in-frame clones, though not all of them. In the table there are more than 150,000 clones, more than 75% of which are singletons. The specimen comprised peripheral blood, sampled on day 0 of AZD1222 vaccination. Source of these receptors: an adult in good health. CDR3s include the opening cysteine and the closing phenylalanine or tryptophan. Each record gives: D gene, clone size, V gene, J gene, CDR3 DNA, CDR3 protein. D genes are given only for firm matches. Rows may omit the clone size; those that give it use once, few, many or a size class.

TRBD1,NA,TRBV28,TRBJ2-1,TGTGCCAGCAGTGTCGTACAGGGGCGGTTCTTCAATGAGCAGTTCTTC,CASSVVQGRFFNEQFF
NA,NA,TRBV19,TRBJ2-1,TGTGCCAGTAGTATAGACGCCAGCTCCTACAATGAGCAGTTCTTC,CASSIDASSYNEQFF
NA,once,TRBV5-1,TRBJ1-4,TGCGCCAGCAGCTTGGACCCTAATGAAAAACTGTTTTTT,CASSLDPNEKLFF
TRBD1,NA,TRBV27,TRBJ2-1,TGTGCCAGCAGCGGGCGGACAGGGTTCCTTGAGGCCTACAATGAGCAGTTCTTC,CASSGRTGFLEAYNEQFF
NA,NA,TRBV2,TRBJ2-7,TGTGCCAGCAGGCAGGACTATAAAATCTACGAGCAGTACTTC,CASRQDYKIYEQYF
TRBD2,NA,TRBV25-1,TRBJ2-7,TGTGCCAGCAGTCCTCTAGCGGAGTACTACGAGCAGTACTTC,CASSPLAEYYEQYF
NA,NA,TRBV18,TRBJ1-5,TGTGCCAGCTCACTTGGGCATAGCAATCAGCCCCAGCATTTT,CASSLGHSNQPQHF
NA,NA,TRBV2,TRBJ2-1,TGTGCCAGCAGTGAAGCTGGGCAGGGCAATGAGCAGTTCTTC,CASSEAGQGNEQFF
TRBD2,NA,TRBV4-1,TRBJ2-4,TGCGCCAGCAGCCAGCTAGCGGGGGGGCCGACCAAAAACATTCAGTACTTC,CASSQLAGGPTKNIQYF
NA,NA,TRBV7-9,TRBJ2-7,TGTGCCAGCAGCTTAGTAGGGACACCCTACGAGCAGTACTTC,CASSLVGTPYEQYF
NA,NA,TRBV7-6,TRBJ2-7,TGTGCCAGCAGCTTAGCGGGAGGGACAGGCAGGGGCGAGCAGTACTTC,CASSLAGGTGRGEQYF
TRBD2,few,TRBV19,TRBJ2-3,TGTGCCAGTAGACTAGCGGGAGATACGCAGTATTTT,CASRLAGDTQYF
NA,NA,TRBV9,TRBJ1-6,TGTGCCAGCAGCAGGGACACCAATGTCAATTCACCCCTCCACTTT,CASSRDTNVNSPLHF
NA,NA,TRBV15,TRBJ1-1,TGTGCCACCAGCAAACAGGGAAACACTGAAGCTTTCTTT,CATSKQGNTEAFF
TRBD1,once,TRBV9,TRBJ2-1,TGTGCCAGCAGCGTTACCGGGACAGGGGGAATTTCCTACAATGAGCAGTTCTTC,CASSVTGTGGISYNEQFF
TRBD1,NA,TRBV2,TRBJ2-7,TGTGCCAGCAGGAGGACAGGGGAATCGTACGAGCAGTACTTC,CASRRTGESYEQYF
NA,NA,TRBV6-5,TRBJ1-3,TGTGCCAGCAGTTACAGCAGTGGAAACACCATATATTTT,CASSYSSGNTIYF
TRBD2,once,TRBV27,TRBJ2-7,TGTGCCAGCAGTTTAACCGGCCTGGGACTAGCAAAAATGGGCTCCTACGAGCAGTACTTC,CASSLTGLGLAKMGSYEQYF
TRBD1,NA,TRBV9,TRBJ1-1,TGTGCCAGCAGCGGACAGGGGTCCATGAACACTGAAGCTTTCTTT,CASSGQGSMNTEAFF
NA,NA,TRBV10-2,TRBJ2-6,TGCGCCAGCAAGGGTTCGGCGGATTCCTCTGGGGCCAACGTCCTGACTTTC,CASKGSADSSGANVLTF
TRBD1,few,TRBV2,TRBJ1-5,TGTGCCAGCAGGGCAGGGGGGAGCAATCAGCCCCAGCATTTT,CASRAGGSNQPQHF
TRBD2,NA,TRBV3-1/TRBV3-2,TRBJ2-5,TGTGCCAGCAGCCTTCTGGTCGGGGGGGAGACCCAGTACTTC,CASSLLVGGETQYF
TRBD1,NA,TRBV2,TRBJ2-7,TGTGCCAGCAGGGGCCGGGAGATAGATCGGACAGGGGGATCCTACGAGCAGTACTTC,CASRGREIDRTGGSYEQYF
NA,NA,TRBV6-2/TRBV6-3,TRBJ2-7,TGTGCCAGCACCCCGGGGCCTAGCGAGTTCTCCTACGAGCAGTACTTC,CASTPGPSEFSYEQYF
NA,few,TRBV18,TRBJ1-6,TGTGCCAGCTCACCAGGTATTACGGTGGGGCTAAGTAATTCACCCCTCCACTTT,CASSPGITVGLSNSPLHF
TRBD1,NA,TRBV3-1/TRBV3-2,TRBJ2-7,TGTGCCAGCAGCCAGGGACAGGGGCTCTACGAGCAGTACTTC,CASSQGQGLYEQYF
NA,NA,TRBV27,TRBJ2-3,TGTGCCAGCAGTTTATCGGGCAATCCCACAGATACGCAGTATTTT,CASSLSGNPTDTQYF
NA,NA,TRBV7-9,TRBJ2-5,TGTGCCAGCAGCCCGGACAGACCCGACCGGGAGACCCAGTACTTC,CASSPDRPDRETQYF
NA,NA,TRBV7-2,TRBJ2-3,TGTGCCAGCAGCAACCGGGTGGGAGCTGCTTTTGATACGCAGTATTTT,CASSNRVGAAFDTQYF
NA,once,TRBV4-3,TRBJ2-3,TGCGCCAGCGGGGGGTGGGGGTCTAGCACAGATACGCAGTATTTT,CASGGWGSSTDTQYF
NA,once,TRBV5-4,TRBJ2-7,TGTGCCAGCAGCTTCGACAGCAGCTCCTACGAGCAGTACTTC,CASSFDSSSYEQYF
TRBD2,few,TRBV5-4,TRBJ2-1,TGTGCCAGCAGCTTGCCCGGGCGGGGGGGCTCCTACAATGAGCAGTTCTTC,CASSLPGRGGSYNEQFF
NA,NA,TRBV6-6,TRBJ2-5,TGTGCCAGCAGTTACCAGGGGGAGACCCAGTACTTC,CASSYQGETQYF
NA,NA,TRBV5-1,TRBJ2-6,TGCGCCAGCAGCTTGGTTGCAGGGTCTTGGTCTGAGACCAACGTCCTGACTTTC,CASSLVAGSWSETNVLTF
TRBD1,NA,TRBV7-3,TRBJ2-7,TGTGCCAGCAGCTTAGGAGGGGACAGGGACTACGAGCAGTACTTC,CASSLGGDRDYEQYF
NA,NA,TRBV5-4,TRBJ2-2,TGTGCCAGCAGCTTGATCAAGGGACCAGTAGACACCGGGGAGCTGTTTTTT,CASSLIKGPVDTGELFF
TRBD2,NA,TRBV4-3,TRBJ2-3,TGCGCCAGCAGCCAAGATCGTGGCGGGGGGAGCACAGATACGCAGTATTTT,CASSQDRGGGSTDTQYF
NA,few,TRBV19,TRBJ1-1,TGTGCCAGTAGTATGACTCGGACAGTATTAAGGGACACTGAAGCTTTCTTT,CASSMTRTVLRDTEAFF
TRBD1,NA,TRBV7-2,TRBJ1-6,TGTGCCAGCAGCTTATCAGGTGGCAGGGGGTTCTCCTATAATTCACCCCTCCACTTT,CASSLSGGRGFSYNSPLHF
NA,NA,TRBV5-1,TRBJ2-3,TGCGCCAGCAGCTCGAGCACAGATACGCAGTATTTT,CASSSSTDTQYF
NA,NA,TRBV19,TRBJ1-1,TGTGCCAGTAGTACTGTGGGGGGAGTGAGCACTGAAGCTTTCTTT,CASSTVGGVSTEAFF